The text below deals with one TCR beta chain. The treatment: 19 received Ad26.COV2.S at low or high dose, single or two shots; 5 received placebo; per-sample allocation not given. Specimens were obtained on day 63 following the first vaccine or placebo injection. V lost 0 bases to trimming and J lost 7 bases, with 13 bases between them. Germline assignment: CDR1 MNHEY and CDR2 SVGAGI. This CDR3 comprises 15 residues. These data originate in a study of Ad26.COV2.S vaccination and SARS-CoV-2 variants. Sequencing was performed with immunoSEQ multiplex PCR; in TCRdb, only in-frame clones are kept and a portion is missing. This sample yields 400,000 to 450,000 clones, of which about nine tenths are seen a single time; less than 15% belongs to the top ten.

The specimen was peripheral blood, collected in a trial of Ad26.COV2.S vaccine versus placebo. This sequence was found in a person between 18 and 65 years old who received the Ad26.COV2.S COVID-19 vaccine or a placebo. The chain has TRBV6-5 and TRBJ1-5; weak D call: TRBD1 (6 bases). This CDR3 is CASSYSGGLGQPQHF. CDR3 DNA: TGTGCCAGCAGTTACTCTGGGGGGCTTGGACAGCCCCAGCATTTT.